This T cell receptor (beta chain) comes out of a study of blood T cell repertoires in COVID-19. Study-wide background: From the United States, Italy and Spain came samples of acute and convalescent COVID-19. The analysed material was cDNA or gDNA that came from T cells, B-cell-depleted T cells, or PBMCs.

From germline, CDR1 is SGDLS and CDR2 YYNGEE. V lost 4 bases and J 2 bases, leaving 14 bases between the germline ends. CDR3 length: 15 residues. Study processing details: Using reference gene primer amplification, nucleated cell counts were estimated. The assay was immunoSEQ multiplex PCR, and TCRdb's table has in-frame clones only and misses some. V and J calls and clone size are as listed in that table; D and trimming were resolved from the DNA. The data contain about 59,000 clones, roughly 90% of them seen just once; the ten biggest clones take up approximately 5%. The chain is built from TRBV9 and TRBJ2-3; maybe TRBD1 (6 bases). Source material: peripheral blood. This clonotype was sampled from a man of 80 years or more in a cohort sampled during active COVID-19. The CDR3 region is CASSSGHGNTDTQYF. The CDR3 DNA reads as TGTGCCAGCAGCTCGGGACACGGAAACACAGATACGCAGTATTTT.